What follows describes a single TCR beta chain. The antigen is unknown. PCR involved 60 Vbeta and 13 Jbeta primers. Sequenced by immunoSEQ multiplex PCR; TCRdb stores in-frame clones only, minus some. The sample yields fewer than 200,000 clones, 81% seen once. The sample originates from a study of cytomegalovirus exposure and HLA in healthy donors. Findings and limits, study-wide: According to reports, the classifier identified cytomegalovirus status with high specificity and sensitivity.

The CDR3 loop spans 13 amino acids. In germline, CDR1 is SNHLY, CDR2 FYNNEI. The J segment lost 8 bases and the V segment lost 7 bases, leaving 9 bases of the junction unmatched. This TCR derives from a woman aged 18-35 years in good health and CMV-seropositive. The sequencing input was PBMCs. V and J are TRBV2 and TRBJ1-2, with 8 bases lining up with TRBD1. In DNA, the CDR3 is TGTGCCAGCACAGGACAGGGACCGTTCGGCTACACCTTC. Protein product: CASTGQGPFGYTF.